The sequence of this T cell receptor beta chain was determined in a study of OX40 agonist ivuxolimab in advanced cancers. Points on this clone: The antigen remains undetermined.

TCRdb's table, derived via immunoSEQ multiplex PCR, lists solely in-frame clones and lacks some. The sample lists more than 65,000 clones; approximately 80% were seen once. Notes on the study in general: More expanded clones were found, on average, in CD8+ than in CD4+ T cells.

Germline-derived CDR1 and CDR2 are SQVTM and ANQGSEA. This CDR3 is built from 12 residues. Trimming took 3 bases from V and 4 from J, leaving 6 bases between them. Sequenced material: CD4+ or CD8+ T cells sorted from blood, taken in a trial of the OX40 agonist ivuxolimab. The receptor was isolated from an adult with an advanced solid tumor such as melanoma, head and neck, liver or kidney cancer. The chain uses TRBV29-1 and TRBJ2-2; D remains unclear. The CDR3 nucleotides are TGCAGCGTTGACTCGTTCACCGGGGAGCTGTTTTTT. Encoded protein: CSVDSFTGELFF.